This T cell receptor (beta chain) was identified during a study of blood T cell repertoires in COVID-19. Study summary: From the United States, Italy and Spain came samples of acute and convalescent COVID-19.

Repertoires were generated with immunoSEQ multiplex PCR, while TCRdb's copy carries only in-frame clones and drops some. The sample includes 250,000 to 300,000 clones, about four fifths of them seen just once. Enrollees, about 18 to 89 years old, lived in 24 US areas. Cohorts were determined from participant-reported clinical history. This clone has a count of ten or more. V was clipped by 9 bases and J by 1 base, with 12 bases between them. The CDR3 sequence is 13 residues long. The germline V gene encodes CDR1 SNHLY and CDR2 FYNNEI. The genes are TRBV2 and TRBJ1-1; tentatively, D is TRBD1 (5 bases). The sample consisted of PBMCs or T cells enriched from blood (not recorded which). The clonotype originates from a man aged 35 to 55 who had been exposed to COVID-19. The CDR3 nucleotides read TGTGCCAGTGCAGGGTCCTGGAACACTGAAGCTTTCTTT. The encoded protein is CASAGSWNTEAFF.